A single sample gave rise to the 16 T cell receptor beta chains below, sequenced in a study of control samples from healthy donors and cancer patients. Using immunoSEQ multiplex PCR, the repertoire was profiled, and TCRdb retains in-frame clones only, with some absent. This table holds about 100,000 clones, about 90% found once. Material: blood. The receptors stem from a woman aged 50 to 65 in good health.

CDR3 protein: CAWSRGNEQFF. CDR3 nucleotide sequence: TGTGCCTGGAGCAGGGGAAATGAGCAGTTCTTC. The chain links TRBV30 to TRBJ2-1, with a tentative D call TRBD1 (6 bases). The germline V gene has CDR1 GTSNPN and CDR2 SVGIG (reference sequence). V was pared by 3 bases and J by 7 bases, with 7 bases between. The CDR3 sequence is 11 residues long.

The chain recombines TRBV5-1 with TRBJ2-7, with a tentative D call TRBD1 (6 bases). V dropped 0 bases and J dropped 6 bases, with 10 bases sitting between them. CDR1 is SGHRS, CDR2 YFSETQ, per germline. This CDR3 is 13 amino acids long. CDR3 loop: CASSLGTRGEQYF. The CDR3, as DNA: TGCGCCAGCAGCTTGGGGACCAGGGGCGAGCAGTACTTC.

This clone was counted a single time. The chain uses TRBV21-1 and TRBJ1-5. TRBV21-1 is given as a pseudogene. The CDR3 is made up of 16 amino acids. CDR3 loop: CASSIDRRDGNQPQHF. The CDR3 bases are TGTGCCAGCAGCATTGACCGACGAGATGGCAATCAGCCCCAGCATTTT.

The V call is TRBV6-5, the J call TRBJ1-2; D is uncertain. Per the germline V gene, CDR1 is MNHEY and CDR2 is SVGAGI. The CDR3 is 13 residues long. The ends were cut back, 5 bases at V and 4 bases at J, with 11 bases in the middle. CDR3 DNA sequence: TGTGCCAGCAGTACGGACGTAATCTATGGCTACACCTTC. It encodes CASSTDVIYGYTF.

The CDR3, as DNA: TGCAGCGTTCGAGGAGGGGGGGCGAGCGGGGAGCTGTTTTTT. Residues: CSVRGGGASGELFF. The V gene is TRBV29-1, the J gene TRBJ2-2, with a possible D match to TRBD2 (7 bases). The CDR3 totals 14 residues. From germline, CDR1 is SQVTM and CDR2 ANQGSEA. Deletions cut 5 bases from V and 7 bases from J, with 17 bases between.

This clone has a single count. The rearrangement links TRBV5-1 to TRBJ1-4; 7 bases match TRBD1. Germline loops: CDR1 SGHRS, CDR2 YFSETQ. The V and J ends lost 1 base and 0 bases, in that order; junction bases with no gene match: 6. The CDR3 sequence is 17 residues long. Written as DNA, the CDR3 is TGCGCCAGCAGCTTGATCGGGACAGAAGCAACTAATGAAAAACTGTTTTTT. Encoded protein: CASSLIGTEATNEKLFF. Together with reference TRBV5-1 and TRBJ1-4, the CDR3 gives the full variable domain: KAGVTQTPRYLIKTRGQQVTLSCSPISGHRSVSWYQQTPGQGLQFLFEYFSETQRNKGNFPGRFSGRQFSNSRSEMNVSTLELGDSALYLCASSLIGTEATNEKLFFGSGTQLSVL.

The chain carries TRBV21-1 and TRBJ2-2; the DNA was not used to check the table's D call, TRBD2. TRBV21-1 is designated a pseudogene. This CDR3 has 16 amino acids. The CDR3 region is CASSPRGRVHTGELFF. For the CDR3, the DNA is TGTGCCAGCAGCCCCAGAGGGAGGGTCCACACCGGGGAGCTGTTTTTT.

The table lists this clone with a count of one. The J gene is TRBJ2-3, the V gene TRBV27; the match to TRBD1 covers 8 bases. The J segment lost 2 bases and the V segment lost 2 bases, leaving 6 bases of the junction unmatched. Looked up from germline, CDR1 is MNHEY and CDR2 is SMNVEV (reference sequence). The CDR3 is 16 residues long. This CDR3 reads CASSLQDRGYTDTQYF. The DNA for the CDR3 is TGTGCCAGCAGTTTACAAGACAGGGGATACACAGATACGCAGTATTTT.

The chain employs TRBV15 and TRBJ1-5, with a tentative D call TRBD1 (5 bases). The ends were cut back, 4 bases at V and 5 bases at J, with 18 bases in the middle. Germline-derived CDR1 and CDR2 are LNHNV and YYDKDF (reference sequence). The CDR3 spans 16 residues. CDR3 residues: CATSTAGGDGHQPQHF. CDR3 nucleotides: TGTGCCACCAGCACGGCCGGGGGAGATGGTCATCAGCCCCAGCATTTT.

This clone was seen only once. This CDR3 reads CASSAIGTQDYGYTF. The CDR3 DNA sequence: TGTGCCAGCAGTGCGATCGGGACACAAGATTATGGCTACACCTTC. This chain links TRBV2 with TRBJ1-2; D is possibly TRBD1 (6 bases). CDR1 and CDR2 from the germline V gene are SNHLY and FYNNEI. Trimming took off 4 bases at V and 5 bases at J, with 17 bases between the two ends. The CDR3 runs 15 residues.

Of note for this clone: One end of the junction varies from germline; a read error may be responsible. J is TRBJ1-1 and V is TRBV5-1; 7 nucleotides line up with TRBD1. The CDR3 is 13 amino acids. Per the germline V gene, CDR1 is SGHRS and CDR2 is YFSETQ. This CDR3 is CASSLQGNSEAFF. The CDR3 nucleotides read TGCGCCAGCAGCCTACAGGGGAACTCTGAAGCTTTCTTT.

In nucleotides, the CDR3 is TGTGCCATCAGTGGGGACGGCCGAACATACACCTTC. Residues: CAISGDGRTYTF. The chain couples TRBV10-3 to TRBJ1-2; tentatively, D is TRBD1 (5 bases). The CDR3 spans 12 residues. From germline, CDR1 is ENHRY and CDR2 SYGVKD. V was pared by 4 bases and J by 11 bases, with 14 bases between.

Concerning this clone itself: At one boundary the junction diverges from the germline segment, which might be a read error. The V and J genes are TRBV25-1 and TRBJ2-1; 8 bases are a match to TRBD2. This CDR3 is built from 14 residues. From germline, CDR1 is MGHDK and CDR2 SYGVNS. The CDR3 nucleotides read TGTGCCGGCAGTGTGACGGGAGGGAACAATGAGCAGTTCTTC. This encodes CAGSVTGGNNEQFF.

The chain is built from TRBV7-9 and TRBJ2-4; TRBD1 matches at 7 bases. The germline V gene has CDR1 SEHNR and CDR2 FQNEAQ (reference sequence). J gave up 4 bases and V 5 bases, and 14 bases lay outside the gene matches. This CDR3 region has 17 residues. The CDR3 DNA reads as TGTGCCAGCAGCCGAGGGGGCGCTTGGAACCTGAAAAACATTCAGTACTTC. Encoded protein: CASSRGGAWNLKNIQYF.

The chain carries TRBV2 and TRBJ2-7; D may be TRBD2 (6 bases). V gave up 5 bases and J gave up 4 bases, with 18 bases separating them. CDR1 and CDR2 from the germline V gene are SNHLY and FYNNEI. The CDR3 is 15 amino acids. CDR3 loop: CASSPPGLFSYEQYF. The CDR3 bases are TGTGCCAGCAGTCCGCCGGGACTTTTTTCTTACGAGCAGTACTTC.

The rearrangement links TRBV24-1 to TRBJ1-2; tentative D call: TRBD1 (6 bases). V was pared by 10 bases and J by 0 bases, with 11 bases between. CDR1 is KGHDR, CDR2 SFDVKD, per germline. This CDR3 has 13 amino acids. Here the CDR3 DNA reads TGTGCCACTTCCTCAGGGGCTAACTATGGCTACACCTTC. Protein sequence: CATSSGANYGYTF.